A single sample is the source of the 15 T cell receptor beta chains below, sequenced in a study of shared clonotypes between healthy human individuals. Naive CD8 cells lacked CD45RO and underwent positive selection for CCR7, leaving out terminally differentiated effector memory CD45RA+ cells. Sequencing was performed with immunoSEQ multiplex PCR; in TCRdb, only in-frame clones are kept and a portion is missing. Of 1.5 million to 2.5 million clones listed, about 95% are singletons. Sequenced material: naive CD8+ T cells sorted from blood. The source is a man between 18 and 35 years old in good health.

Turning to this clone: The same CDR3 also results from other DNA sequences found in this sample. The chain employs TRBV11-2 and TRBJ2-3; D not certain. The germline gives CDR1 SGHAT, CDR2 FQNNGV. Deletions cut 0 bases from V and 6 bases from J, with 4 bases between. There are 12 residues in the CDR3. In DNA, the CDR3 is TGTGCCAGCAGCTTAGACAGGGATACGCAGTATTTT. This translates into CASSLDRDTQYF.

The chain recombines TRBV21-1 with TRBJ1-5. TRBV21-1 is noted as a pseudogene. This CDR3 has 15 residues. The CDR3 DNA reads TGTGCCAGCAGCAAAGTTGGGGATCCCAATCAGCCCCAGCATTTT. Residues: CASSKVGDPNQPQHF.

J is TRBJ2-3 and V is TRBV11-2, with D perhaps TRBD1 (7 bases). CDR1 is SGHAT and CDR2 is FQNNGV in the germline V gene. V shed 7 bases and J shed 5 bases, with 13 bases lying between them. CDR3 length equals 13 residues. The CDR3 loop reads CASIRQGGDTQYF. Written as DNA, the CDR3 is TGTGCCAGCATCCGGCAGGGGGGAGATACGCAGTATTTT.

The chain joins TRBV9 to TRBJ2-5; D is possibly TRBD2 (6 bases). V was shortened by 3 bases and J by 5 bases, with 17 bases between the two germline ends. Germline CDR1 SGDLS, CDR2 YYNGEE. The CDR3 is 15 residues long. This CDR3 is CASSEGSHGSETQYF. CDR3 DNA: TGTGCCAGCAGCGAGGGGTCCCACGGGAGTGAGACCCAGTACTTC.

This chain uses TRBV5-1 with TRBJ2-2; D may be TRBD2 (6 bases). V was clipped by 4 bases and J by 5 bases, with 33 bases between them. The CDR3 has 21 residues. In germline, CDR1 is SGHRS, CDR2 YFSETQ. The CDR3: CASSPGGFWAPDPGRTGELFF. The CDR3 nucleotides are TGCGCCAGCAGCCCCGGGGGTTTTTGGGCCCCCGACCCCGGTCGGACCGGGGAGCTGTTTTTT.

The chain uses TRBV4-2 and TRBJ1-2, with 7 bases that match TRBD1. V dropped 3 bases and J dropped 0; count of bases not matched to a gene: 4. This CDR3 contains 15 residues. CDR1 is LGHNA and CDR2 is YNFKEQ in the germline V gene. The CDR3 DNA is TGTGCCAGCAGCCACCCAGGACAGGCTAACTATGGCTACACCTTC. Protein: CASSHPGQANYGYTF.

The chain is built from TRBV28 and TRBJ1-5; TRBD1 matches at 8 bases. This CDR3 has 15 residues. V shed 5 bases, J shed 2 bases, and the junction held 5 bases outside the gene matches. Germline CDR1 reads MDHEN; CDR2 reads SYDVKM. CDR3 region: CASSDRGFGNQPQHF. The CDR3 region has the DNA TGTGCCAGCAGTGACAGGGGTTTCGGCAATCAGCCCCAGCATTTT. The full variable domain, with the rest looked up from reference TRBV28 and TRBJ1-5, is DVKVTQSSRYLVKRTGEKVFLECVQDMDHENMFWYRQDPGLGLRLIYFSYDVKMKEKGDIPEGYSVSREKKERFSLILESASTNQTSMYLCASSDRGFGNQPQHFGDGTRLSIL.

V and J are TRBV18 and TRBJ2-7; tentative D call: TRBD1 (5 bases). This CDR3 is built from 15 residues. Germline V gives CDR1 KGHSH, CDR2 LQKENI. V gave up 2 bases and J gave up 2 bases, with 13 bases separating them. CDR3 bases: TGTGCCAGCTCACCAATCGACAGCGTGACCTACGAGCAGTACTTC. Protein product: CASSPIDSVTYEQYF.

The J gene is TRBJ1-1, the V gene TRBV27; 8 nucleotides match TRBD1. CDR1 is MNHEY, CDR2 SMNVEV, per germline (reference sequence). The J segment lost 4 bases and the V segment lost 2 bases, leaving 3 bases of the junction unmatched. The length of the CDR3 is 14 residues. The CDR3 is CASSLLTGATEAFF. The CDR3 nucleotides are TGTGCCAGCAGTTTACTGACAGGGGCCACTGAAGCTTTCTTT.

This sequence joins TRBV19 and TRBJ2-7; D is unresolved. The CDR3 consists of 14 residues. CDR1 is LNHDA, CDR2 SQIVND, per germline (reference sequence). V was shortened by 5 bases and J by 0 bases, with 11 bases between the two germline ends. The CDR3 region has the DNA TGTGCCAGTAGTGATTTTTTGAGCTCCTACGAGCAGTACTTC. As protein: CASSDFLSSYEQYF.

The genes are TRBV7-9 and TRBJ1-1; D may be TRBD1 (5 bases). The germline V gene encodes CDR1 SEHNR and CDR2 FQNEAQ (reference sequence). Trimming cost V 4 bases and J 4 bases, with 16 bases left between them. The CDR3 has 15 residues. The CDR3 sequence is CASSSQGFVGTEAFF. Written as DNA, the CDR3 is TGTGCCAGCAGCTCCCAGGGATTCGTCGGCACTGAAGCTTTCTTT.

The rearrangement uses TRBV5-1 and TRBJ1-1; D remains unclear. Germline V gene data show CDR1 as SGHRS and CDR2 as YFSETQ. Trimming shortened V by 2 bases and J by 3 bases, and 11 bases separated the two germline ends. CDR3 size: 14 residues. The CDR3 loop is CASSFGGPDTEAFF. The DNA for the CDR3 is TGCGCCAGCAGCTTTGGTGGGCCGGACACTGAAGCTTTCTTT. Combining the CDR3 with reference TRBV5-1 and TRBJ1-1 gives the whole variable domain KAGVTQTPRYLIKTRGQQVTLSCSPISGHRSVSWYQQTPGQGLQFLFEYFSETQRNKGNFPGRFSGRQFSNSRSEMNVSTLELGDSALYLCASSFGGPDTEAFFGQGTRLTVV.

This clone turned up a few times. The chain employs TRBV9 and TRBJ1-2, with D uncertain. Germline V lookup: CDR1 SGDLS, CDR2 YYNGEE. The CDR3 has 11 amino acids. Trimming stripped 3 bases from V and 4 bases from J, with 4 bases between. CDR3 DNA sequence: TGTGCCAGCAGCGCCGCCTATGGCTACACCTTC. As protein: CASSAAYGYTF.

This clone was seen only once. The same CDR3 also results from other DNA sequences found in this sample. The V and J genes are TRBV9 and TRBJ2-7, with D uncertain. Germline V gives CDR1 SGDLS, CDR2 YYNGEE. V was pared by 0 bases and J by 4 bases, with 8 bases between. The CDR3 covers 13 residues. The CDR3 DNA reads TGTGCCAGCAGCGTAGGGGAAGAGTACGAGCAGTACTTC. It specifies CASSVGEEYEQYF.

This rearrangement joins TRBV27 to TRBJ2-1, with 9 bases fitting TRBD2. V was pared by 5 bases and J by 0 bases, with 8 bases of the junction left unmatched. This CDR3 contains 17 residues. Germline lookup yields CDR1 MNHEY and CDR2 SMNVEV (reference sequence). The CDR3 DNA reads as TGTGCCAGCAGTACACGACTAGCGGAAAGCTCCTACAATGAGCAGTTCTTC. It specifies CASSTRLAESSYNEQFF.